This passage covers 4 T cell receptor beta chains from one sample sequenced in a study of T cell responses to AZD1222 COVID-19 vaccine. The repertoire was sequenced with immunoSEQ multiplex PCR; TCRdb's copy has only in-frame clones and lacks some. The profile shows some 150,000 clones, 85% to 90% of them singletons. This sample comprised peripheral blood, obtained on day 0 of MenACWY control vaccination. These receptors originate from an adult in good health.

The V gene is TRBV24-1, the J gene TRBJ2-5; 9 nucleotides line up with TRBD1. The CDR3 runs to 16 residues. After removal of 3 bases from V and 4 bases from J, the junction contained 8 bases not matched to a gene. The germline V gene has CDR1 KGHDR and CDR2 SFDVKD. CDR3 residues: CATSDPTGGQGETQYF. The CDR3 bases are TGTGCCACCAGTGATCCCACAGGGGGCCAGGGAGAGACCCAGTACTTC.

The genes are TRBV6-5 and TRBJ1-2, with D maybe TRBD1 (6 bases). The CDR3 is 14 amino acids. Trimming removed 6 bases from V and 3 bases from J, with 14 bases in between. Germline V gene data show CDR1 as MNHEY and CDR2 as SVGAGI. The CDR3 loop reads CASSPRTAYYGYTF. DNA for the CDR3: TGTGCCAGCAGCCCGAGGACAGCCTACTATGGCTACACCTTC.

This clone showed up just once. The chain combines TRBV7-9 with TRBJ2-1; the D gene is possibly TRBD1 (5 bases). With 5 bases removed from V and 14 bases from J, the gap between germline ends came to 19 bases. The CDR3 runs 13 residues. CDR1 and CDR2 from the germline V gene are SEHNR and FQNEAQ (reference sequence). This chain's CDR3 is CASSRGDSLRKFF. Here the CDR3 DNA reads TGTGCCAGCAGCCGAGGTGACAGCCTAAGGAAGTTCTTC.

This sequence joins TRBV7-9 and TRBJ1-5; no clear D gene. CDR1 SEHNR and CDR2 FQNEAQ come from the germline V gene (reference sequence). CDR3 length equals 15 residues. V was shortened by 5 bases and J by 2 bases, with 13 bases between the two germline ends. The CDR3 spells CASSRQSSGNQPQHF. CDR3 nucleotide sequence: TGTGCCAGCAGCCGGCAGTCCAGCGGCAATCAGCCCCAGCATTTT.